These 15 T cell receptor beta chains came from one sample sequenced in a study of blood T cell repertoires in COVID-19. Only in-frame clones appear in the TCRdb table, and some are missing; sequencing was by immunoSEQ multiplex PCR. The sample carries under 350,000 clones, around 90% recorded once. Sequencing used peripheral blood. All receptors derive from a man in his fifties with acute or convalescent COVID-19.

V is TRBV5-1 and J is TRBJ2-5; D remains ambiguous. Germline V gene sequence: CDR1 SGHRS, CDR2 YFSETQ. The V end was cut by 2 bases, the J end by 1 base, with 6 bases between. This CDR3 contains 13 residues. DNA of the CDR3: TGCGCCAGCAGCTTCCCTTTCCAAGAGACCCAGTACTTC. This sequence encodes CASSFPFQETQYF.

This clone was found a few times. The rearrangement uses TRBV19 and TRBJ1-2; 10 positions agree with TRBD1. The V gene end was trimmed by 5 bases and the J gene end by 6 bases; junction bases not matched to a gene: 9. CDR1 LNHDA and CDR2 SQIVND come from the germline V gene (reference sequence). The CDR3 length is 15 residues. The chain's CDR3 is CASSPRTGGQNGYTF. CDR3 in DNA: TGTGCCAGTAGTCCTCGGACAGGGGGGCAGAATGGCTACACCTTC.

The chain couples TRBV9 to TRBJ1-2; no reliable D call. Germline V gene sequence: CDR1 SGDLS, CDR2 YYNGEE. The CDR3 runs 12 residues. Trimming took 4 bases from V and 4 from J, leaving 8 bases between them. The CDR3 here is CASSPLSYGYTF. The CDR3 DNA reads TGTGCCAGCAGCCCCCTCAGCTATGGCTACACCTTC. The variable domain in full, with the rest retrieved from reference TRBV9 and TRBJ1-2, is DSGVTQTPKHLITATGQRVTLRCSPRSGDLSVYWYQQSLDQGLQFLIQYYNGEERAKGNILERFSAQQFPDLHSELNLSSLELGDSALYFCASSPLSYGYTFGSGTRLTVV.

This clone was observed once. CDR3 loop: CATRSGTGEDGYTF. For the CDR3, the DNA is TGTGCCACCCGATCAGGGACAGGGGAGGATGGCTACACCTTC. The chain uses TRBV10-3 and TRBJ1-2, with 10 nucleotides matching TRBD1. V gave up 10 bases and J gave up 6 bases; unmatched junction bases: 11. This CDR3 is 14 amino acids long. Germline CDR1 ENHRY, CDR2 SYGVKD.

The chain is built from TRBV30 and TRBJ2-3; D is ambiguous. Germline V gene sequence: CDR1 GTSNPN, CDR2 SVGIG (reference sequence). CDR3 length: 12 residues. V lost 7 bases, J lost 7 bases, and 15 bases lay in between. CDR3 sequence: CASSSARNTQYF. The CDR3 nucleotides read TGTGCCTCCTCGTCCGCTAGAAATACGCAGTATTTT.

This clone has a count of ten or more. V and J are TRBV5-4 and TRBJ2-7; 7 bases are a match to TRBD1. V lost 4 bases and J lost 4; bases outside the gene matches: 8. Germline-derived CDR1 and CDR2 are SGHNT and YYREEE (reference sequence). This CDR3 is built from 14 residues. Here the CDR3 DNA reads TGTGCCAGCAGCGTAGGACAGGCAGGATACGAGCAGTACTTC. Its protein product is CASSVGQAGYEQYF.

The J gene is TRBJ2-7, the V gene TRBV2; 8 bases map to TRBD1. The ends lost 4 bases at V and 4 bases at J; junction bases unmatched: 9. Per germline, CDR1 SNHLY and CDR2 FYNNEI. This CDR3 is built from 15 residues. The CDR3 DNA is TGTGCCAGCAGTGCCCCGGACAGGGTGGGATACGAGCAGTACTTC. Its protein product is CASSAPDRVGYEQYF. The full variable domain, rest sourced from reference TRBV2 and TRBJ2-7, is EPEVTQTPSHQVTQMGQEVILRCVPISNHLYFYWYRQILGQKVEFLVSFYNNEISEKSEIFDDQFSVERPDGSNFTLKIRSTKLEDSAMYFCASSAPDRVGYEQYFGPGTRLTVT.

This clone came up once. The chain has TRBV28 and TRBJ2-1; possible D gene TRBD2, 5 bases. V lost 8 bases and J lost 9, with 14 bases in between. Germline V gene sequence: CDR1 MDHEN, CDR2 SYDVKM. The CDR3 extends over 12 amino acids. CDR3 DNA sequence: TGTGCCAGCTTACTCCTCGGAGGTGAGCAGTTCTTC. Translation gives CASLLLGGEQFF.

The chain employs TRBV6-1 and TRBJ1-1; D remains unclear. There are 13 residues in the CDR3. The germline V gene encodes CDR1 MNHNS and CDR2 SASEGT. V lost 5 bases and J lost 4, with 11 bases in between. The CDR3 DNA reads as TGTGCCAGCAGTTATGAGAGGGCCACTGAAGCTTTCTTT. Translation gives CASSYERATEAFF.

The chain employs TRBV19 and TRBJ1-1; D is undetermined. The CDR3 contains 14 residues. The germline CDR1 and CDR2 sequences are LNHDA and SQIVND (reference sequence). V was cut by 3 bases and J by 0 bases, with 8 bases left in between. CDR3 coding DNA: TGTGCCAGTAGTATGGTCGGTCTGAACACTGAAGCTTTCTTT. As protein: CASSMVGLNTEAFF.

This rearrangement joins TRBV13 to TRBJ2-7, with 8 bases matching TRBD2. This CDR3 is built from 16 residues. The ends lost 5 bases at V and 7 bases at J; junction bases unmatched: 16. The V gene's germline CDR1 is PRHDT and CDR2 FYEKMQ (reference sequence). The CDR3 DNA reads TGTGCCAGCAGCCACCTCAGGGGAGCGGGGGTCTGGGAGCAGTACTTC. Amino acid sequence: CASSHLRGAGVWEQYF. The full variable domain, with the rest looked up from reference TRBV13 and TRBJ2-7, is AAGVIQSPRHLIKEKRETATLKCYPIPRHDTVYWYQQGPGQDPQFLISFYEKMQSDKGSIPDRFSAQQFSDYHSELNMSSLELGDSALYFCASSHLRGAGVWEQYFGPGTRLTVT.

The CDR3 DNA reads TGTGCCAGCACCAGGGGCGGGTCGGGCAAAGAGACCCAGTACTTC. Its translation: CASTRGGSGKETQYF. The rearrangement links TRBV28 to TRBJ2-5; tentatively, D is TRBD1 (6 bases). This CDR3 contains 15 residues. The germline V gene encodes CDR1 MDHEN and CDR2 SYDVKM. The V end was cut by 7 bases, the J end by 3 bases, with 18 bases between.

Details on this clone: This same CDR3 is encoded by further DNA sequences in the sample. This chain links TRBV18 with TRBJ1-1; D gene uncertain. The CDR3 loop spans 13 amino acids. Germline V lookup: CDR1 KGHSH, CDR2 LQKENI. V gave up 6 bases and J gave up 1 base, with 9 bases separating them. CDR3 in amino acids: CASSQQANTEAFF. The CDR3 coding sequence is TGTGCCAGCTCCCAGCAGGCGAACACTGAAGCTTTCTTT.

V and J are TRBV5-1 and TRBJ2-7; TRBD1 agrees at 9 bases. V dropped 4 bases and J dropped 2; count of bases not matched to a gene: 10. Germline-derived CDR1 and CDR2 are SGHRS and YFSETQ. This CDR3 is 16 amino acids long. The CDR3 spells CASSLEGWDRAYEQYF. The CDR3 bases are TGCGCCAGCAGCCTCGAAGGGTGGGACAGGGCCTACGAGCAGTACTTC. The whole variable domain, filled in from reference TRBV5-1 and TRBJ2-7, reads KAGVTQTPRYLIKTRGQQVTLSCSPISGHRSVSWYQQTPGQGLQFLFEYFSETQRNKGNFPGRFSGRQFSNSRSEMNVSTLELGDSALYLCASSLEGWDRAYEQYFGPGTRLTVT.

This clone was recorded only once. This chain connects TRBV11-2 to TRBJ1-4; no firm D call. CDR3 size: 12 residues. V was shortened by 3 bases and J by 14 bases, with 13 bases between the two germline ends. Germline V gives CDR1 SGHAT, CDR2 FQNNGV. The CDR3 nucleotides read TGTGCCAGCAGCTTGGAGTTCGGCGGGCTGTTTTTT. This sequence encodes CASSLEFGGLFF.